One sample yielded the 15 T cell receptor beta chains listed below, sequenced in a study of cytomegalovirus exposure and HLA in healthy donors. Primers: 60 Vbeta forward and 13 Jbeta reverse. Sequenced by immunoSEQ multiplex PCR; TCRdb stores in-frame clones only, minus some. The data contain under 75,000 clones, roughly 85% of them singletons. The sample was PBMCs. These receptors all come from a woman in her twenties or thirties in good health and CMV-seronegative.

The gene calls are TRBV14 and TRBJ2-1; D is unresolved. The CDR3 has 13 residues. CDR1 is SGHDN and CDR2 is FVKESK in the germline V gene. Between the trimmed V and J ends, which lost 3 bases and 2 bases, there was a span of 5 bases. The CDR3 nucleotides read TGTGCCAGCAGCCATCTCCCCTACAATGAGCAGTTCTTC. Its translation is CASSHLPYNEQFF.

This chain joins TRBV6-5 and TRBJ2-5; 12 bases align to TRBD2. Germline CDR1 and CDR2: MNHEY and SVGAGI. V lost 4 bases, J lost 5 bases, and 8 bases stayed unmatched. This CDR3 is 16 amino acids long. The CDR3: CASSFYGLAGRETQYF. As DNA, the CDR3 is TGTGCCAGCAGTTTTTATGGACTAGCGGGAAGGGAGACCCAGTACTTC.

The chain uses TRBV9 and TRBJ2-1; a possible D gene is TRBD2 (5 bases). The CDR3 has 15 amino acids. V was shortened by 1 base and J by 4 bases, with 12 bases between the two germline ends. From germline, CDR1 is SGDLS and CDR2 YYNGEE. CDR3 in amino acids: CASSVSAGGYNEQFF. The CDR3 bases are TGTGCCAGCAGCGTATCGGCGGGCGGGTACAATGAGCAGTTCTTC. Filled out from reference TRBV9 and TRBJ2-1, the complete variable domain reads DSGVTQTPKHLITATGQRVTLRCSPRSGDLSVYWYQQSLDQGLQFLIQYYNGEERAKGNILERFSAQQFPDLHSELNLSSLELGDSALYFCASSVSAGGYNEQFFGPGTRLTVL.

The genes are TRBV9 and TRBJ2-3, with 7 bases that match TRBD2. Trimming removed 4 bases from V and 2 bases from J; junction bases left unmatched: 7. The CDR3 sequence is 15 residues long. CDR1 is SGDLS and CDR2 is YYNGEE in the germline V gene. Written as DNA, the CDR3 is TGTGCCAGCAGCTCCCCTAGCGGACACACAGATACGCAGTATTTT. Translated: CASSSPSGHTDTQYF.

The chain is built from TRBV18 and TRBJ2-2, with D uncertain. Looked up from germline, CDR1 is KGHSH and CDR2 is LQKENI. The CDR3 runs 14 residues. V lost 6 bases to trimming and J lost 0 bases, with 8 bases between them. In DNA, the CDR3 is TGTGCCAGCTCCGTCAGTACGAACACCGGGGAGCTGTTTTTT. It specifies CASSVSTNTGELFF.

This clone showed up just once. V and J are TRBV5-3 and TRBJ2-7, with TRBD2 matching over 7 bases. TRBV5-3 belongs to the ORF category, with a function that is uncertain. The CDR3 length is 13 residues. V was pared by 1 base and J by 11 bases, with 9 bases of the junction left unmatched. The CDR3 is CARSLTSVIFEYF. CDR3 coding DNA: TGTGCCAGAAGCTTGACTAGCGTAATCTTTGAGTACTTC.

The gene calls are TRBV5-4 and TRBJ2-1; maybe TRBD1 (6 bases). Trimming removed 5 bases from V and 0 bases from J, with 15 bases in between. The CDR3 runs 16 residues. Germline values: CDR1 SGHNT, CDR2 YYREEE (reference sequence). Here the CDR3 reads CASSSPGHSSYNEQFF. The DNA of the CDR3 is TGTGCCAGCAGTTCCCCGGGACACAGCTCCTACAATGAGCAGTTCTTC.

The V call is TRBV6-5, the J call TRBJ1-5; D not certain. The V end lost 6 bases, the J end lost 0 bases, and 6 bases lay between the germline ends. The germline V gene encodes CDR1 MNHEY and CDR2 SVGAGI. The CDR3 has 13 amino acids. The chain's CDR3 is CASRSGSNQPQHF. In DNA, the CDR3 is TGTGCCAGCAGGTCCGGTAGCAATCAGCCCCAGCATTTT.

The chain combines TRBV9 with TRBJ1-3; tentative D call: TRBD1 (5 bases). In germline, CDR1 is SGDLS, CDR2 YYNGEE. The CDR3 is made up of 15 amino acids. V lost 2 bases, J lost 4 bases, and 13 bases lay in between. CDR3: CASSVRGTAGNTIYF. The CDR3 nucleotides read TGTGCCAGCAGCGTCCGGGGGACGGCCGGAAACACCATATATTTT. Using reference TRBV9 and TRBJ1-3 for the parts outside the CDR3, the full variable domain is DSGVTQTPKHLITATGQRVTLRCSPRSGDLSVYWYQQSLDQGLQFLIQYYNGEERAKGNILERFSAQQFPDLHSELNLSSLELGDSALYFCASSVRGTAGNTIYFGEGSWLTVV.

V usage is TRBV5-1 and J usage is TRBJ1-4; unclear D gene. The V gene's germline CDR1 is SGHRS and CDR2 YFSETQ. Trimming pared 4 bases from V and 4 bases from J, leaving 11 bases between. The CDR3 extends over 14 amino acids. CDR3 region: CASSRTGVNEKLFF. DNA for the CDR3: TGCGCCAGCAGCAGGACCGGGGTTAATGAAAAACTGTTTTTT.

The gene calls are TRBV19 and TRBJ2-5; TRBD2 is a possible D gene (5 bases). CDR1 is LNHDA and CDR2 is SQIVND in the germline V gene (reference sequence). The V end lost 2 bases, the J end lost 2 bases, and 12 bases lay between the germline ends. The CDR3 is 15 amino acids. CDR3 nucleotides: TGTGCCAGTAGTATATGGCGGGCATCTCAAGAGACCCAGTACTTC. It codes for CASSIWRASQETQYF.

CDR3 region: CASSQDRREGHETQYF. CDR3 in DNA: TGCGCCAGCAGCCAAGACCGGCGGGAGGGCCACGAGACCCAGTACTTC. This chain uses TRBV4-3 with TRBJ2-5; 9 bases line up with TRBD2. The length of the CDR3 is 16 residues. Germline-derived CDR1 and CDR2 are LGHNA and YSLEER. Trimming removed 0 bases from V and 5 bases from J; junction bases left unmatched: 7.

The table lists this clone with a few counts. V gene TRBV5-6 combines with J gene TRBJ2-7, with D maybe TRBD1 (6 bases). The ends were cut back, 0 bases at V and 3 bases at J, with 10 bases in the middle. There are 14 residues in the CDR3. The germline V gene encodes CDR1 SGHDT and CDR2 YYEEEE. CDR3 sequence: CASSLAGHSYEQYF. CDR3 nucleotides: TGTGCCAGCAGCTTGGCGGGACACAGCTACGAGCAGTACTTC.

The chain couples TRBV6-6 to TRBJ1-1, with TRBD1 matching 7 bases. There are 16 residues in the CDR3. Germline CDR1 MNHNY, CDR2 SVGAGI (reference sequence). After removal of 0 bases from V and 0 bases from J, the junction contained 4 bases not matched to a gene. The CDR3, as DNA: TGTGCCAGCAGTTACTCGGGACAGCAGATGAACACTGAAGCTTTCTTT. It translates to CASSYSGQQMNTEAFF.

The chain links TRBV6-5 to TRBJ1-2; TRBD1 might be the D (6 bases). Trimming took off 6 bases at V and 4 bases at J, with 6 bases between the two ends. The CDR3 covers 11 residues. Germline V gene lookup returns CDR1 MNHEY and CDR2 SVGAGI. The CDR3 spells CASRDSYGYTF. DNA of the CDR3: TGTGCCAGCAGGGACAGCTATGGCTACACCTTC.